The clone carrying this T cell receptor (beta chain) showed up just a few times. MiXCR was run by TCRdb on the RACE reads, yielding one entry per CDR3 protein. The sample records 95,000 to 150,000 distinct CDR3 sequences, about 11% being singletons. Described time point: patch test 3, about 24 weeks after DPC sensitization. This sample's treatment: therapeutic diphenylcyclopropenone sensitization with weekly scalp DPC. Donation of samples came from alopecia patients who were 18 to 70 years old and suitable for DPC. Deletions cut 0 bases from V and 4 bases from J, with 7 bases between. The CDR3 has 15 amino acids. Germline CDR1 and CDR2: SGHTA and FQGNSA. This sample was taken from a study of human T cells and chemical hapten exposure.

Source: whole blood, taken in connection with sensitization to the hapten diphenylcyclopropenone (DPC). The J gene is TRBJ2-6, the V gene TRBV7-2; D may be TRBD1 (6 bases). This TCR was sampled from a woman aged 45-65 years with alopecia areata. Some clones in this sample may be carry-over from other donors' samples. CDR3 amino acids: CASSLAGTGANVLTF. CDR3 sequence (DNA): TGTGCCAGCAGCTTAGCGGGGACAGGGGCCAACGTCCTGACTTTC.